This T cell receptor beta chain derives from a study of T cells after yellow fever vaccination (dated by TCRdb to between 2018 and 2021). In the study overall: The SMART-Seq v4 Ultra Low Input RNA kit was used to prepare libraries from fractions with low cell numbers. Two healthy male donors made up the cohort, one aged 18 to 30 years and the other aged 30 to 40 years. Bulk TCR alpha and beta repertoires were sequenced longitudinally to track T-cell clones before and after primary and booster YFV17D yellow fever vaccination. Blood samples were taken at several timepoints before and after primary and secondary immunization, and bulk PBMC replicates and cell subsets were isolated. Broader findings and caveats from the paper: Because only a couple of donors were included in the study, the extent to which the findings can be generalized is limited. Compared with the primary T-cell response, the secondary T-cell response was faster but weaker, reaching its peak on day 5 rather than on day 15. A small fraction of clonotypes appeared in both the CD4 and CD8 compartments, likely as a result of convergent recombination. After the booster, most of the clones that had expanded following primary vaccination were detected again (roughly 97% of CD4 and around 90% of CD8), which suggests that memory was broadly maintained. FACS-sorted repertoires could contain abundant contaminating clonotypes from the bulk population, so computational filtering was required.

This clonotype was picked up a small number of times. Its antigen remains undetermined. Base qualities are not at hand, and no much larger clone is one base apart. TCR cDNA was made using 5'RACE template switching, a step that added a universal primer site and unique molecular identifiers. Priming for cDNA synthesis came from both the TCR alpha and TCR beta constant segments. Library amplification involved two PCR steps, and the second step added sample barcodes and sequencing adapters. Sequencing of libraries was performed on Illumina HiSeq 2500 (2x100 bp) or NovaSeq (2x150 bp). The study's processing was this. MIGEC was used to demultiplex reads and collapse the reads into UMI consensus sequences, and MiXCR was used for V(D)J alignment. Using edgeR on replicate PBMC samples, clonotypes were called vaccine-responding if FDR was below 0.01 and the log2 fold change was above 5 up to day 15. Each bulk clonotype received a CD4 or CD8 identity based on whether the sequenced CD4 or CD8 repertoire contained that clonotype at higher abundance. TCRdb reran the public reads through fastp at Q25 and MiXCR, keeping productive beta chains. Rows are unified per CDR3 protein, each entry keeping the most common DNA and genes. It is TCRdb's table, rather than the study itself, that gives the V and J calls and clone size. This sample holds nearly 550,000 distinct CDR3 sequences; approximately 21% were observed only once. The biggest ten clones account for roughly an eighth of the sample.

The germline V gene (reference sequence) specifies SGHNT as CDR1 and YYREEE as CDR2. V ends up 4 bases short and J 2 bases short, with an unmatched junction base count of 12. There are 17 amino acids in the CDR3, from cysteine to phenylalanine inclusive. The DNA shown is the 51-base CDR3, in frame from base 1. The treatment or condition tag for this specimen amounts to: live attenuated yellow fever vaccine strain. Two biological replicates of bulk PBMCs were collected at each blood-draw timepoint. PBMCs were isolated from peripheral blood using a standard Ficoll-Paque protocol. TriZol was used to extract RNA from bulk PBMCs, CD4 and CD8 fractions, and dextramer-positive and dextramer-negative fractions.

The V and J segments used are TRBV5-4 and TRBJ2-7; the central 10 bases match TRBD1. This material consisted of PBMCs, taken 15 days after the yellow fever booster vaccination. The receptor was isolated from a man under 40 who received the YFV17D yellow fever vaccine. The CDR3 protein is CASSRPGTGVDTYEQYF. The nucleotide sequence is given as TGTGCCAGCAGCCGTCCCGGGACAGGGGTCGATACCTACGAGCAGTACTTC.